These 22 T cell receptor beta chains share one sample of origin, sequenced in a study of cytomegalovirus exposure and HLA in healthy donors. Primers for the PCR totalled 60 Vbeta and 13 Jbeta. The table came from immunoSEQ multiplex PCR; TCRdb's copy has only in-frame clones and leaves some out. This repertoire includes about 40,000 clones. Specimen: PBMCs. All receptors derive from a man aged 25 to 40 in good health and CMV-seronegative.

Turning to this clone: This sample also contains other DNA sequences that code for the same CDR3. This chain joins TRBV4-2 and TRBJ1-1; D uncertain. This CDR3 contains 13 residues. In germline, CDR1 is LGHNA, CDR2 YNFKEQ. The V end was cut by 4 bases, the J end by 1 base, with 7 bases between. The chain's CDR3 is CASSRRQNTEAFF. CDR3 nucleotides: TGTGCCAGCAGCCGCCGACAGAACACTGAAGCTTTCTTT.

The CDR3 DNA is TGTGCCAGCAGTGAAGGGTCGGGTTACAAGTCCTACGAGCAGTACTTC. Amino acids: CASSEGSGYKSYEQYF. The chain couples TRBV6-1 to TRBJ2-7; D not resolved. V was cut by 1 base and J by 1 base, with 14 bases left in between. Germline CDR1 MNHNS, CDR2 SASEGT. The CDR3 spans 16 residues.

A note on this clone: At one end, the junction sequence differs from germline, possibly due to a read error. This chain joins TRBV6-1 and TRBJ1-5, with 8 bases matching TRBD1. CDR3 length: 14 amino acids. Looked up from germline, CDR1 is MNHNS and CDR2 is SASEGT. The CDR3 bases are TGTGCCAGCAGATTAGGACAGGGCGTTCAGCACCAGCATTTT. This codes for CASRLGQGVQHQHF.

The chain recombines TRBV29-1 with TRBJ1-3, with 8 bases identical to TRBD1. Germline CDR1 SQVTM, CDR2 ANQGSEA. The length of the CDR3 is 14 residues. J gave up 3 bases and V 6 bases, and 7 bases lay outside the gene matches. The CDR3 nucleotides are TGCAGCGTCGAGACAGGGGAAATTGGAAACACCATATATTTT. This sequence encodes CSVETGEIGNTIYF.

The V gene is TRBV7-6, the J gene TRBJ2-2; D not certain. CDR1 SGHVS and CDR2 FNYEAQ come from the germline V gene. The CDR3 loop spans 16 amino acids. The ends were cut back, 1 base at V and 0 bases at J, with 9 bases in the middle. DNA for the CDR3: TGTGCCAGCAGCTTAGGCGGAATCGCGAACACCGGGGAGCTGTTTTTT. Its translation is CASSLGGIANTGELFF.

Of note for this clone: Relative to the germline gene, one junction end is altered; a read error may explain this. CDR3 sequence reads: CASSQAVANSDNEQFF. The CDR3 DNA follows: TGTGCCAGCAGCCAAGCGGTAGCGAACTCCGACAATGAGCAGTTCTTC. The V call is TRBV4-2, the J call TRBJ2-1; possible D gene TRBD2, 5 bases. Looked up from germline, CDR1 is LGHNA and CDR2 is YNFKEQ. This CDR3 is 16 amino acids long.

This chain uses TRBV19 with TRBJ2-7, with D possibly being TRBD1 (5 bases). Trimming removed 1 base at V and 5 bases at J, with 15 bases between. The CDR3 sequence is 15 residues long. The V gene's germline CDR1 is LNHDA and CDR2 SQIVND (reference sequence). The CDR3 DNA reads as TGTGCCAGTAGTATAGTGATAAGGGGTGTGAACGAGCAGTACTTC. It codes for CASSIVIRGVNEQYF.

This chain joins TRBV30 and TRBJ2-7; no definite D call. Trimming removed 2 bases from V and 1 base from J, with 6 bases in between. The CDR3 is 12 amino acids. CDR1 and CDR2 from the germline V gene are GTSNPN and SVGIG (reference sequence). The CDR3 here is CAWSRASYEQYF. As DNA, the CDR3 is TGTGCCTGGAGTCGCGCGTCCTACGAGCAGTACTTC. The full variable domain, its missing parts supplied by reference TRBV30 and TRBJ2-7, is SQTIHQWPATLVQPVGSPLSLECTVEGTSNPNLYWYRQAAGRGLQLLFYSVGIGQISSEVPQNLSASRPQDRQFILSSKKLLLSDSGFYLCAWSRASYEQYFGPGTRLTVT.

The chain uses TRBV6-1 and TRBJ2-3; TRBD2 aligns across 7 bases. The ends lost 1 base at V and 6 bases at J; junction bases unmatched: 7. This CDR3 region has 15 residues. Germline V gives CDR1 MNHNS, CDR2 SASEGT. CDR3 bases: TGTGCCAGCAGTGAAGGGATAGCGGGCTCGGATACGCAGTATTTT. This encodes CASSEGIAGSDTQYF.

CDR3 residues: CASSLRDRGIDTQYF. The CDR3 nucleotides read TGTGCCAGCAGCTTAAGGGACAGGGGGATAGATACGCAGTATTTT. J is TRBJ2-3 and V is TRBV7-9; TRBD1 agrees at 11 bases. The V segment lost 2 bases and the J segment 5 bases; nucleotides outside the gene matches: 3. CDR3 length: 15 residues. The germline V gene encodes CDR1 SEHNR and CDR2 FQNEAQ (reference sequence).

The rearrangement uses TRBV5-6 and TRBJ2-7; 9 nucleotides agree with TRBD1. With 2 bases clipped from V and 2 bases from J, the junction kept 8 bases outside the gene matches. This CDR3 has 16 residues. From germline, CDR1 is SGHDT and CDR2 YYEEEE. The DNA of the CDR3 is TGTGCCAGCAGCTTCGGACAGGGGTTCGGTACCTACGAGCAGTACTTC. This gives the protein CASSFGQGFGTYEQYF.

The chain links TRBV4-2 to TRBJ1-3; D is possibly TRBD1 (5 bases). The germline V and J ends were trimmed by 4 bases and 0 bases, with 16 bases remaining between them. The CDR3 loop spans 17 amino acids. Germline loops: CDR1 LGHNA, CDR2 YNFKEQ. The CDR3 coding sequence is TGTGCCAGCAGCCGAAACCAGGGTCTGGGCTCTGGAAACACCATATATTTT. This translates into CASSRNQGLGSGNTIYF.

V and J are TRBV9 and TRBJ2-1; 14 nucleotides match TRBD2. V gave up 3 bases and J gave up 9 bases; unmatched junction bases: 8. Germline values: CDR1 SGDLS, CDR2 YYNGEE. CDR3 length equals 16 residues. The CDR3 nucleotides are TGTGCCAGCAGCGCTCCTGGGGGACTAGCGGGAGTTGAGCAGTTCTTC. It encodes CASSAPGGLAGVEQFF.

This CDR3 is CASSMGQDYEQYF. The CDR3 coding sequence is TGTGCCAGCAGCATGGGACAGGACTACGAGCAGTACTTC. The chain is built from TRBV11-2 and TRBJ2-7, with 8 nucleotides matching TRBD1. The CDR3 length is 13 residues. Trimming cost V 5 bases and J 3 bases; bases outside gene matches: 3. Germline CDR1 is SGHAT and CDR2 is FQNNGV.

The chain combines TRBV4-1 with TRBJ2-3, with 8 positions matching TRBD2. The CDR3 length is 16 residues. Germline trimming cut 0 bases from V and 2 bases from J; bases unmatched to any gene: 4. Germline CDR1 MGHRA, CDR2 YSYEKL. CDR3 protein: CASSQDGSGNTDTQYF. The CDR3 coding sequence is TGCGCCAGCAGCCAAGACGGTAGCGGGAACACAGATACGCAGTATTTT.

V and J are TRBV5-1 and TRBJ1-1; D unclear. CDR3 size: 13 residues. Trimming left V 2 bases short and J 2 bases short, with 7 bases between. Germline V lookup: CDR1 SGHRS, CDR2 YFSETQ. CDR3 DNA: TGCGCCAGCAGCTTTCTTCTAAACACTGAAGCTTTCTTT. This codes for CASSFLLNTEAFF.

V is TRBV25-1 and J is TRBJ2-2, with D unresolved. The length of the CDR3 is 14 residues. CDR1 is MGHDK and CDR2 is SYGVNS in the germline V gene. V was trimmed by 5 bases and J by 4 bases, leaving 11 bases between them. The CDR3 nucleotides read TGTGCCAGCAGTAGTACATTGGCCACCGGGGAGCTGTTTTTT. Amino acid sequence: CASSSTLATGELFF.

The rearrangement joins TRBV21-1 to TRBJ2-5; the table names TRBD2, a call not compared with the DNA. TRBV21-1 counts as a pseudogene. The CDR3 is 20 amino acids. CDR3 in amino acids: CASSKAPSGGAVSSGETQYF. Here the CDR3 DNA reads TGTGCCAGCAGCAAAGCTCCTAGCGGGGGGGCAGTAAGTTCGGGAGAGACCCAGTACTTC.

The chain joins TRBV7-2 to TRBJ2-7, with 9 bases aligning to TRBD1. The germline V gene has CDR1 SGHTA and CDR2 FQGNSA. Trimming took 5 bases from V and 4 from J; bases not matched to a gene: 9. The CDR3 is made up of 15 amino acids. In nucleotides, the CDR3 is TGTGCCAGCAGCCGCACGGGACAGGGTCTTTACGAGCAGTACTTC. Translation gives CASSRTGQGLYEQYF.

The CDR3 DNA follows: TGTGCCAGTAGTTCCACAGGGGGGTCTTCCTACGAGCAGTACTTC. Protein: CASSSTGGSSYEQYF. The V gene is TRBV19, the J gene TRBJ2-7; TRBD1 matches at 8 bases. CDR3 length: 15 amino acids. Trimming took 5 bases from V and 1 from J; bases not matched to a gene: 7. Germline CDR1 LNHDA, CDR2 SQIVND (reference sequence).

V gene TRBV5-1 combines with J gene TRBJ1-4, with D unclear. V lost 5 bases and J lost 8, with 22 bases in between. The CDR3 spans 16 residues. Looked up from germline, CDR1 is SGHRS and CDR2 is YFSETQ. CDR3 in amino acids: CASRLHQASFGEKLFF. The CDR3 bases are TGCGCCAGCAGACTGCACCAGGCGTCCTTTGGGGAAAAACTGTTTTTT.

This sequence joins TRBV15 and TRBJ2-5; TRBD2 matches 7 bases. Germline V gene lookup returns CDR1 LNHNV and CDR2 YYDKDF (reference sequence). The CDR3 has 12 residues. The trim removed 3 bases at V and 5 bases at J, leaving 0 bases unmatched. DNA for the CDR3: TGTGCCACCAGCAGGGGGGGGGAGACCCAGTACTTC. It is translated as CATSRGGETQYF.